Listed here are 5 T cell receptor beta chains from one sample, sequenced in a study of shared clonotypes between healthy human individuals. The method was immunoSEQ multiplex PCR; TCRdb's version includes in-frame clones alone and lacks a portion of them. In the table there are roughly 1.4 million clones, approximately 98.5% of which are singletons. Source material: naive CD4+ T cells sorted from blood. Subset here: CD45RA+ positively selected. Source of these receptors: a man aged 30 to 39 in good health.

This chain joins TRBV28 and TRBJ1-5, with D tentatively TRBD1 (6 bases). The V gene lost 3 bases and the J gene lost 5 bases, with 14 bases spanning the gap. CDR3 length equals 15 residues. CDR1 is MDHEN, CDR2 SYDVKM, per germline. Here the CDR3 DNA reads TGTGCCAGCAGTTTTTTCATGGGGGGCGATCAGCCCCAGCATTTT. Translating gives CASSFFMGGDQPQHF.

This chain connects TRBV18 to TRBJ1-2, with D uncertain. V dropped 5 bases and J dropped 5 bases, with 24 bases sitting between them. CDR3 size: 17 residues. Germline V gene sequence: CDR1 KGHSH, CDR2 LQKENI. This CDR3 reads CASSSANRGPAGYGYTF. Written as DNA, the CDR3 is TGTGCCAGCTCATCAGCCAACCGGGGTCCAGCCGGGTATGGCTACACCTTC.

The J gene is TRBJ2-1, the V gene TRBV14; the D gene is possibly TRBD1 (6 bases). Germline-derived CDR1 and CDR2 are SGHDN and FVKESK. V dropped 0 bases and J dropped 3 bases, with 12 bases sitting between them. This CDR3 is built from 16 residues. The CDR3 region is CASSQDRGTNYNEQFF. The CDR3 DNA reads as TGTGCCAGCAGCCAAGACAGGGGAACTAACTACAATGAGCAGTTCTTC.

This clone was counted a single time. The chain combines TRBV7-9 with TRBJ2-1, with TRBD2 matching over 14 bases. This CDR3 contains 17 residues. Trimming at V came to 1 base and at J to 6 bases, leaving 5 bases not matched to a gene. The germline gives CDR1 SEHNR, CDR2 FQNEAQ (reference sequence). The DNA for the CDR3 is TGTGCCAGCAGCTTAGGGGGACTAGCGGGAGTTTTCAATGAGCAGTTCTTC. This sequence encodes CASSLGGLAGVFNEQFF.

The chain uses TRBV5-1 and TRBJ2-3; D perhaps matches TRBD1 (5 bases). The germline V gene encodes CDR1 SGHRS and CDR2 YFSETQ. This CDR3 comprises 16 residues. Trimming pared 4 bases from V and 6 bases from J, leaving 21 bases between. This CDR3 reads CASSLEPQAWGDTQYF. DNA of the CDR3: TGCGCCAGCAGCCTGGAGCCACAGGCCTGGGGTGATACGCAGTATTTT.